Following are 7 T cell receptor beta chains from one sample sequenced in a study of T cell repertoires in ileal Crohn's disease. Assay: immunoSEQ multiplex PCR; the TCRdb copy retains only in-frame clones and omits some. The table shows roughly 7,300 clones, with 90% to 95% occurring only once. Sequencing input: ileal tissue. The receptors here all came from an adult with Crohn's disease.

The V gene is TRBV28, the J gene TRBJ1-3, with D uncertain. Trimming pared 6 bases from V and 0 bases from J, leaving 9 bases between. This CDR3 has 14 amino acids. The germline V gene has CDR1 MDHEN and CDR2 SYDVKM. The CDR3, as DNA: TGTGCCAGCAGCCCGACACCCTCTGGAAACACCATATATTTT. It translates to CASSPTPSGNTIYF.

V and J are TRBV7-3 and TRBJ2-1, with TRBD2 matching 13 bases. Germline assignment: CDR1 SGHTA and CDR2 FQGTGA. V trimming: 1 base; J trimming: 8 bases; junction bases outside the gene matches: 8. The CDR3 consists of 17 residues. The CDR3 sequence is CASSLIGTSGRAYEQFF. The CDR3 region has the DNA TGTGCCAGCAGCTTAATAGGTACTAGCGGGAGGGCCTATGAGCAGTTCTTC.

This clone turned up a few times. The chain uses TRBV28 and TRBJ2-5; D unresolved. Trimming took off 6 bases at V and 2 bases at J, with 7 bases between the two ends. The germline V gene has CDR1 MDHEN and CDR2 SYDVKM. This CDR3 comprises 12 residues. The CDR3 DNA follows: TGTGCCAGCAGCCCCCCGCAAGAGACCCAGTACTTC. Protein sequence: CASSPPQETQYF. Complete variable domain (other parts from reference TRBV28 and TRBJ2-5): DVKVTQSSRYLVKRTGEKVFLECVQDMDHENMFWYRQDPGLGLRLIYFSYDVKMKEKGDIPEGYSVSREKKERFSLILESASTNQTSMYLCASSPPQETQYFGPGTRLLVL.

The chain links TRBV28 to TRBJ2-7; 11 nucleotides line up with TRBD2. CDR1 and CDR2 from the germline V gene are MDHEN and SYDVKM. There are 16 residues in the CDR3. J lost 1 base, V lost 4 bases, and 6 bases had no gene match. This chain's CDR3 is CASSSQTSGASYEQYF. For the CDR3, the DNA is TGTGCCAGCAGTTCACAGACTAGCGGGGCTTCCTACGAGCAGTACTTC.

The CDR3 region has the DNA TGTGCCAGCAGTTTCCGACCAGGGTACACTGAAGCTTTCTTT. Its protein is CASSFRPGYTEAFF. The chain is built from TRBV28 and TRBJ1-1, with D possibly TRBD1 on 5 matching bases. This CDR3 is 14 amino acids long. Trimming took 3 bases from V and 3 from J, leaving 11 bases between them. CDR1 is MDHEN, CDR2 SYDVKM, per germline.

The rearrangement joins TRBV4-2 to TRBJ2-7, with 12 nucleotides matching TRBD1. The CDR3 runs 17 residues. V lost 1 base, J lost 0 bases, and 4 bases stayed unmatched. Germline V gene lookup returns CDR1 LGHNA and CDR2 YNFKEQ. The CDR3 coding sequence is TGTGCCAGCAGCCAAGTTCAGGGACAGGGGGCCTCCTACGAGCAGTACTTC. The encoded protein is CASSQVQGQGASYEQYF.

The chain joins TRBV5-4 to TRBJ2-2; 10 bases map to TRBD1. Looked up from germline, CDR1 is SGHNT and CDR2 is YYREEE (reference sequence). The CDR3 totals 14 residues. CDR3 sequence reads: CATSGQGSTGELFF. The CDR3 DNA follows: TGTGCTACCTCGGGACAGGGGTCCACCGGGGAGCTGTTTTTT.